These 7 T cell receptor beta chains were all obtained from the same sample, sequenced in a study of sequential checkpoint blockade in melanoma (dated 2019 in TCRdb). What this sample's treatment or condition label stands for: randomized to nivolumab then ipilimumab (arm A) or the reverse (arm B). Library generation was performed with the immunoSEQ multiplex PCR assay. TCRdb took over this immuneACCESS table, retaining in-frame rearrangements with V and J assigned. Such tables are incomplete; in checked studies, under half of the missing clones stem from an unresolved V gene, and the remainder is unexplained. The sample table shows under 8,500 clones, and around three quarters are seen once. The ten largest clonotypes hold just under 7.5% of the sample. The material was CD8+ T cells sorted from blood (inferred from file names), obtained from a patient given nivolumab and ipilimumab in sequence. These receptors were taken from a human donor with melanoma.

The rearrangement links TRBV7-8 to TRBJ2-7; TRBD2 aligns across 8 bases. This CDR3 comprises 13 residues. Germline CDR1 reads SGHVS; CDR2 reads FQNEAQ. Germline trimming cut 3 bases from V and 2 bases from J; bases unmatched to any gene: 0. For the CDR3, the DNA is TGTGCCAGCAGCTTCGGGGGGGCCTACGAGCAGTACTTC. Translated, it gives CASSFGGAYEQYF.

The V and J genes are TRBV7-8 and TRBJ2-7; 9 bases are shared with TRBD1. V lost 5 bases, J lost 3 bases, and 5 bases stayed unmatched. Looked up from germline, CDR1 is SGHVS and CDR2 is FQNEAQ. This CDR3 is 14 amino acids long. In nucleotides, the CDR3 is TGTGCCAGCAGCGGGACGACAGGGGGCTACGAGCAGTACTTC. Translating gives CASSGTTGGYEQYF.

V and J are TRBV11-3 and TRBJ2-7, with a possible D match to TRBD1 (6 bases). V lost 5 bases, J lost 6 bases, and 14 bases lay in between. The CDR3 has 13 amino acids. Germline CDR1 is SGHNT and CDR2 is YENEEA. The CDR3 region has the DNA TGTGCCAGCAGCCCAGGGGTACTAGGCGAGCAGTACTTC. Its protein is CASSPGVLGEQYF.

The rearrangement joins TRBV6-1 to TRBJ2-3, with 12 nucleotides matching TRBD2. The V segment lost 3 bases and the J segment 5 bases; nucleotides outside the gene matches: 6. Per germline, CDR1 MNHNS and CDR2 SASEGT. This CDR3 comprises 16 residues. CDR3: CASSESSGRAKDTQYF. CDR3 in DNA: TGTGCCAGCAGTGAGTCTAGCGGGAGGGCCAAAGATACGCAGTATTTT.

The chain is built from TRBV7-9 and TRBJ2-7, with D perhaps TRBD2 (6 bases). Germline V lookup: CDR1 SEHNR, CDR2 FQNEAQ (reference sequence). The CDR3 is made up of 15 amino acids. V was pared by 1 base and J by 4 bases, with 14 bases between. The chain's CDR3 is CASSLDAGSSYEQYF. The CDR3 DNA follows: TGTGCCAGCAGCTTAGACGCGGGAAGTTCATACGAGCAGTACTTC.

The V gene is TRBV28, the J gene TRBJ2-7, with D possibly matching TRBD2 (5 bases). V was clipped by 2 bases and J by 6 bases, with 17 bases between them. This CDR3 comprises 15 residues. Germline lookup yields CDR1 MDHEN and CDR2 SYDVKM. CDR3 residues: CASSLLLARVGEQYF. CDR3 sequence (DNA): TGTGCCAGCAGTTTACTGCTAGCTAGGGTAGGCGAGCAGTACTTC.

The chain recombines TRBV4-1 with TRBJ2-5; 8 bases line up with TRBD1. TRBJ2-7 matches the DNA end more closely, so the J call is doubtful. The CDR3 spans 15 residues. The germline V gene has CDR1 MGHRA and CDR2 YSYEKL. The CDR3 bases are TGCGCCAGCAGCCCGGACAGGGCCACCTCCTACGAGCAGTACTTC. It codes for CASSPDRATSYEQYF.